This TCR beta chain was captured by sequencing in a study of monozygotic twins with inflammatory bowel disease. Study outcomes and limitations: Distinction of different T cell subtypes was not possible. Compared with healthy co-twins, IBD patients showed reduced TCRbeta repertoire diversity by inverse Simpson. What may have added variability to patient repertoires is that immunosuppressive treatments differed. Other individuals had fewer clonotypes in common with IBD patients than with healthy twins, especially with disease activity.

TCRdb reworked the 5' RACE reads into one entry per CDR3 protein, no DNA. The sample includes around 450,000 distinct CDR3 sequences. Of note for this clonotype: Antigen: not known.

This CDR3 has 18 amino acids. This TCR was sampled from a human donor with ulcerative colitis or Crohn's disease, or a healthy co-twin of an affected twin (not recorded which). Sequenced input: blood. The chain has TRBV23-1 and TRBJ1-1; checking the TCRdb D call of TRBD1 is not possible without DNA. TRBV23-1 falls under the ORF class, with uncertain function. The CDR3 here is CASSQTTVGAQMNTEAFF.